The source of this TCR beta chain is a study of cytomegalovirus exposure and HLA in healthy donors. Study in general: HLA-typed donors were the source of roughly 80 million unique TCRs held in an early data release. Whole-study results and caveats: Across donors, most TCRs were seen rarely, yet some public ones were widespread. Analyses of presence and absence presupposed an approximately uniform sequencing depth across donors.

Unmatched junction bases numbered 2, after V lost 2 bases and J lost 1 base. Germline V gives CDR1 SGDLS, CDR2 YYNGEE. CDR3 length: 14 amino acids. A note on this clone: The antigen remains undetermined.

Healthy people donating bone marrow made up the donors. Researchers ran the PCR with 60 Vbeta and 13 Jbeta primers. Produced via immunoSEQ multiplex PCR; TCRdb's table is partial and in-frame only. In the table there are approximately 190,000 clones, 81% of which are singletons. This clonotype was obtained from a man in his fifties in good health and CMV-seronegative. The material sequenced was PBMCs. The rearrangement joins TRBV9 to TRBJ1-1; 7 bases align to TRBD1. Written as DNA, the CDR3 is TGTGCCAGCAGCGTCGGGACAGCGAACACTGAAGCTTTCTTT. Translating it yields CASSVGTANTEAFF. Full variable domain (missing parts from reference TRBV9 and TRBJ1-1): DSGVTQTPKHLITATGQRVTLRCSPRSGDLSVYWYQQSLDQGLQFLIQYYNGEERAKGNILERFSAQQFPDLHSELNLSSLELGDSALYFCASSVGTANTEAFFGQGTRLTVV.